Following are 29 T cell receptor beta chains from one sample sequenced in a study of cytomegalovirus exposure and HLA in healthy donors (dated by TCRdb to about 2017). Receptor libraries were prepared by the immunoSEQ multiplex PCR assay. For the multiplex PCR, a mixture combining 60 forward primers for TCR Vbeta segments and 13 reverse primers for TCR Jbeta segments was used. TCRdb holds this immuneACCESS table with in-frame rearrangements only. Some clones are missing; in checked studies, unresolved V genes explain under half, and the rest has no known cause. In all, the sample holds about 62,000 clones, and about 90% of those were seen once. The ten most abundant clones make up roughly 1.5% of the sample. The sample comprised PBMCs. The receptors stem from a man aged 18 to 35 in good health and CMV-seronegative.

The rearrangement uses TRBV11-1 and TRBJ2-5; 9 positions agree with TRBD1. Germline V gene lookup returns CDR1 SGHAT and CDR2 FQDESV (reference sequence). The CDR3 extends over 15 amino acids. The V gene end was trimmed by 3 bases and the J gene end by 4 bases; junction bases not matched to a gene: 6. CDR3 coding DNA: TGTGCCAGCAGCTTTCCGGGACAGGGAATAGAGACCCAGTACTTC. Translating it yields CASSFPGQGIETQYF.

The gene calls are TRBV4-2 and TRBJ2-1; weak D call: TRBD1 (5 bases). Germline V gene lookup returns CDR1 LGHNA and CDR2 YNFKEQ. The CDR3 extends over 15 amino acids. Between the trimmed V and J ends, which lost 4 bases and 3 bases, there was a span of 13 bases. In DNA form, the CDR3 reads TGTGCCAGCAGCCCTGGACAAGCCGGCTACAATGAGCAGTTCTTC. Protein sequence: CASSPGQAGYNEQFF.

V gene TRBV20-1 combines with J gene TRBJ2-1; 7 bases are shared with TRBD2. Trimming removed 6 bases from V and 8 bases from J; junction bases left unmatched: 4. The CDR3 covers 11 residues. Germline V CDR1 and CDR2: DFQATT, SNEGSKA (reference sequence). CDR3 bases: TGCAGTGCCTCTAGCGGCGATGAGCAGTTCTTC. Protein sequence: CSASSGDEQFF.

The chain couples TRBV5-1 to TRBJ2-1; 9 bases fit TRBD2. The CDR3 consists of 16 residues. V lost 0 bases, J lost 6 bases, and 7 bases stayed unmatched. Per germline, CDR1 SGHRS and CDR2 YFSETQ. The CDR3 is CASSLVAGAASNEQFF. CDR3 nucleotide sequence: TGCGCCAGCAGCTTGGTAGCGGGGGCTGCCTCCAATGAGCAGTTCTTC.

The J gene is TRBJ1-1, the V gene TRBV28, with D perhaps TRBD1 (5 bases). V lost 3 bases to trimming and J lost 1 base, with 9 bases between them. The germline CDR1 and CDR2 sequences are MDHEN and SYDVKM. The CDR3 covers 14 residues. CDR3 in amino acids: CASSFAGKNTEAFF. The CDR3 nucleotides are TGTGCCAGCAGTTTCGCAGGGAAGAACACTGAAGCTTTCTTT.

V and J are TRBV29-1 and TRBJ1-1; D perhaps matches TRBD1 (6 bases). The V and J ends lost 4 bases and 8 bases respectively, with 14 bases between them. Germline CDR1 reads SQVTM; CDR2 reads ANQGSEA. The CDR3 sequence is 12 residues long. CDR3 sequence: CSVVPQGQEAFF. The CDR3 DNA sequence: TGCAGCGTTGTTCCACAGGGCCAAGAAGCTTTCTTT.

V is TRBV9 and J is TRBJ1-2; maybe TRBD1 (5 bases). Trimming stripped 0 bases from V and 4 bases from J, with 10 bases between. CDR1 is SGDLS and CDR2 is YYNGEE in the germline V gene. The CDR3 spans 14 residues. CDR3 loop: CASSVGQGLYGYTF. The DNA of the CDR3 is TGTGCCAGCAGCGTAGGGCAGGGCCTCTATGGCTACACCTTC. Full variable domain (rest looked up from reference TRBV9 and TRBJ1-2): DSGVTQTPKHLITATGQRVTLRCSPRSGDLSVYWYQQSLDQGLQFLIQYYNGEERAKGNILERFSAQQFPDLHSELNLSSLELGDSALYFCASSVGQGLYGYTFGSGTRLTVV.

The rearrangement uses TRBV27 and TRBJ2-5, with 8 bases matching TRBD2. CDR1 and CDR2 (germline): MNHEY, SMNVEV (reference sequence). J lost 0 bases, V lost 6 bases, and 15 bases had no gene match. The CDR3 runs to 18 residues. DNA of the CDR3: TGTGCCAGCAGCACCGGGGGGGGGACACCTACCTACCAAGAGACCCAGTACTTC. Its translation: CASSTGGGTPTYQETQYF.

The V gene is TRBV11-3, the J gene TRBJ2-5, with D tentatively TRBD1 (5 bases). Germline lookup yields CDR1 SGHNT and CDR2 YENEEA. Trimming took off 2 bases at V and 4 bases at J, with 8 bases between the two ends. The CDR3 runs 13 residues. In DNA form, the CDR3 reads TGTGCCAGCAGCTTAAGGGGAAGAGAGACCCAGTACTTC. Its translation: CASSLRGRETQYF.

The chain joins TRBV5-1 to TRBJ2-7, with 8 positions matching TRBD1. The CDR3 totals 14 residues. Trimming at V came to 2 bases and at J to 6 bases, leaving 7 bases not matched to a gene. Germline CDR1 is SGHRS and CDR2 is YFSETQ. CDR3 coding DNA: TGCGCCAGCAGCTTCCAACAGGGGGGAGGCGAGCAGTACTTC. Its translation: CASSFQQGGGEQYF. The complete variable domain, with remaining parts taken from reference TRBV5-1 and TRBJ2-7, reads KAGVTQTPRYLIKTRGQQVTLSCSPISGHRSVSWYQQTPGQGLQFLFEYFSETQRNKGNFPGRFSGRQFSNSRSEMNVSTLELGDSALYLCASSFQQGGGEQYFGPGTRLTVT.

The chain is built from TRBV28 and TRBJ2-1, with 9 bases aligning to TRBD2. There are 12 residues in the CDR3. With 2 bases clipped from V and 14 bases from J, the junction kept 4 bases outside the gene matches. The germline V gene has CDR1 MDHEN and CDR2 SYDVKM. The CDR3 is CASSLPSGVEFF. In DNA, the CDR3 is TGTGCCAGCAGTTTACCTAGCGGGGTTGAGTTCTTC.

The chain employs TRBV2 and TRBJ2-7, with 8 bases fitting TRBD1. Germline-derived CDR1 and CDR2 are SNHLY and FYNNEI. The CDR3 extends over 13 amino acids. Trimming took 4 bases from V and 5 from J; bases not matched to a gene: 4. The chain's CDR3 is CASSGQGFDEQYF. The CDR3 DNA follows: TGTGCCAGCAGTGGACAGGGGTTCGACGAGCAGTACTTC.

J is TRBJ1-3 and V is TRBV30; D might be TRBD1 (6 bases). This CDR3 has 14 amino acids. Germline V lookup: CDR1 GTSNPN, CDR2 SVGIG (reference sequence). V lost 2 bases and J lost 4, with 12 bases in between. CDR3 protein: CAWSRGGAGNTIYF. As DNA, the CDR3 is TGTGCCTGGAGTAGGGGGGGCGCGGGAAACACCATATATTTT.

The genes are TRBV6-1 and TRBJ2-3, with D possibly TRBD2 on 6 matching bases. Trimming stripped 4 bases from V and 3 bases from J, with 14 bases between. Per germline, CDR1 MNHNS and CDR2 SASEGT. The CDR3 sequence is 15 residues long. CDR3 loop: CASSGAGWATDTQYF. In DNA form, the CDR3 reads TGTGCCAGCAGTGGAGCGGGTTGGGCAACAGATACGCAGTATTTT.

On this clone: Mismatch with germline at one junction end may stem from a read error. The chain combines TRBV7-7 with TRBJ2-1; 8 bases line up with TRBD1. This CDR3 region has 16 residues. Germline values: CDR1 SSHAT, CDR2 FNYEAQ (reference sequence). For the CDR3, the DNA is TGTGCTAGCAGCCCCGTCGACAGGGGAATCTACAATGAGCAGTTCTTC. Amino acids: CASSPVDRGIYNEQFF.

The chain employs TRBV5-1 and TRBJ2-5; TRBD1 might be the D (6 bases). The J call may be wrong; the DNA end is better matched by TRBJ2-7. CDR1 and CDR2 (germline): SGHRS, YFSETQ. The CDR3 sequence is 15 residues long. CDR3 loop: CASSFRDTITYEQYF. The CDR3 DNA is TGCGCCAGCAGCTTTCGGGACACTATTACCTACGAGCAGTACTTC.

CDR3 residues: CASRNGTGGFLYGYTF. CDR3 nucleotides: TGCGCCAGCAGGAACGGGACAGGGGGATTCCTCTATGGCTACACCTTC. The rearrangement links TRBV5-1 to TRBJ1-2, with 11 bases identical to TRBD1. V shed 5 bases, J shed 4 bases, and the junction held 10 bases outside the gene matches. The length of the CDR3 is 16 residues. The germline CDR1 and CDR2 sequences are SGHRS and YFSETQ.

The chain employs TRBV11-2 and TRBJ1-6, with TRBD1 identical over 8 bases. From germline, CDR1 is SGHAT and CDR2 FQNNGV. After removal of 5 bases from V and 6 bases from J, the junction contained 3 bases not matched to a gene. The CDR3 spans 14 residues. CDR3 coding DNA: TGTGCCAGCAGCCACGACAGGGGTAATTCACCCCTCCACTTT. This sequence encodes CASSHDRGNSPLHF. Supplemented by reference TRBV11-2 and TRBJ1-6, the full variable domain reads EAGVAQSPRYKIIEKRQSVAFWCNPISGHATLYWYQQILGQGPKLLIQFQNNGVVDDSQLPKDRFSAERLKGVDSTLKIQPAKLEDSAVYLCASSHDRGNSPLHFGNGTRLTVT.

The table lists this clone with a few counts. The J gene is TRBJ2-7, the V gene TRBV7-9; D may be TRBD2 (6 bases). The germline CDR1 and CDR2 sequences are SEHNR and FQNEAQ (reference sequence). The V end was cut by 3 bases, the J end by 2 bases, with 17 bases between. The CDR3 length is 16 residues. CDR3 DNA: TGTGCCAGCAGCTTCCAGGTGCGGGGAATACCCTACGAGCAGTACTTC. Protein: CASSFQVRGIPYEQYF.

Regarding this clone: This specimen includes other DNA sequences encoding the same CDR3. The rearrangement links TRBV6-5 to TRBJ2-3; 7 bases line up with TRBD2. Trimming took 2 bases from V and 3 from J; bases not matched to a gene: 5. The germline V gene encodes CDR1 MNHEY and CDR2 SVGAGI. This CDR3 spans 15 amino acids. The CDR3 DNA reads TGTGCCAGCAGTTACAGTGGGGGGGGGACAGATACGCAGTATTTT. Its translation: CASSYSGGGTDTQYF.

This clone appeared a few times. CDR3 sequence (DNA): TGTGCCAGCATCCTGTCGGGGGGGCAGGGTGAAGCTTTCTTT. As protein: CASILSGGQGEAFF. The chain recombines TRBV6-5 with TRBJ1-1; tentatively, D is TRBD1 (6 bases). CDR3 size: 14 residues. V gave up 7 bases and J gave up 7 bases, with 19 bases separating them. From germline, CDR1 is MNHEY and CDR2 SVGAGI.

This rearrangement joins TRBV11-2 to TRBJ2-3; 9 positions agree with TRBD2. V dropped 3 bases and J dropped 2; count of bases not matched to a gene: 15. The CDR3 runs 19 residues. Germline CDR1 reads SGHAT; CDR2 reads FQNNGV. CDR3 in DNA: TGTGCCAGCAGCTTGGTAGGGCGGGGGGGCCAAGGTTACACAGATACGCAGTATTTT. It encodes CASSLVGRGGQGYTDTQYF.

This chain links TRBV6-1 with TRBJ2-5; TRBD1 agrees at 10 bases. V shed 9 bases, J shed 4 bases, and the junction held 11 bases outside the gene matches. This CDR3 spans 15 amino acids. Germline CDR1 MNHNS, CDR2 SASEGT. The CDR3 DNA follows: TGTGCCAGTAGCTCCGGGACAGGGGAGGGAGAGACCCAGTACTTC. Its translation is CASSSGTGEGETQYF.

This clone appeared a few times. The chain combines TRBV7-8 with TRBJ2-3; D gene ambiguous. In germline, CDR1 is SGHVS, CDR2 FQNEAQ. The V end lost 3 bases, the J end lost 4 bases, and 11 bases lay between the germline ends. CDR3 length: 14 residues. CDR3 coding DNA: TGTGCCAGCAGCTTTGTAGAAGCCCCAGATACGCAGTATTTT. It is translated as CASSFVEAPDTQYF.

In its sample, this clone was seen once. This chain connects TRBV6-5 to TRBJ2-7, with 8 positions matching TRBD1. Trimming took 3 bases from V and 6 from J; bases not matched to a gene: 7. Germline V gene lookup returns CDR1 MNHEY and CDR2 SVGAGI. This CDR3 spans 14 amino acids. The DNA for the CDR3 is TGTGCCAGCAGTTATGGACAGGGTTTGCTCGAGCAGTACTTC. Translating gives CASSYGQGLLEQYF.

DNA of the CDR3: TGTGCCAGCAGCCGGACAGCATCTCTATCCTACGAGCAGTACTTC. The encoded protein is CASSRTASLSYEQYF. This chain uses TRBV7-2 with TRBJ2-7; D possibly corresponds to TRBD1 (6 bases). Deletions cut 5 bases from V and 1 base from J, with 15 bases between. CDR1 SGHTA and CDR2 FQGNSA come from the germline V gene. This CDR3 contains 15 residues.

This clone was detected only a few times. The chain uses TRBV4-1 and TRBJ1-1, with D possibly matching TRBD1 (5 bases). Germline CDR1 MGHRA, CDR2 YSYEKL. V was clipped by 6 bases and J by 0 bases, with 14 bases between them. The CDR3 totals 15 residues. Here the CDR3 reads CASSLVTGVNTEAFF. CDR3 in DNA: TGCGCCAGCAGTCTCGTGACGGGGGTGAACACTGAAGCTTTCTTT.

The chain is built from TRBV28 and TRBJ1-1, with 10 bases identical to TRBD1. Looked up from germline, CDR1 is MDHEN and CDR2 is SYDVKM. CDR3 length equals 13 residues. With 7 bases clipped from V and 9 bases from J, the junction kept 8 bases outside the gene matches. The CDR3 nucleotides read TGTGCCAGCAATTCTTGGACAGGGGGAAAAGCTTTCTTT. This codes for CASNSWTGGKAFF.

The genes are TRBV30 and TRBJ2-1; 11 positions match TRBD1. Germline V lookup: CDR1 GTSNPN, CDR2 SVGIG (reference sequence). V lost 2 bases, J lost 9 bases, and 6 bases stayed unmatched. There are 14 residues in the CDR3. The CDR3 sequence: CAWSPGQGAGEQFF. CDR3 nucleotide sequence: TGTGCCTGGAGTCCAGGACAGGGGGCAGGTGAGCAGTTCTTC.